One and the same sample provided the 6 T cell receptor beta chains below, sequenced in a study of T-cell memory formation after mild COVID-19. TCRdb itself ran the 5' RACE reads through MiXCR, one entry per CDR3 protein. The sample consists of around 130,000 distinct CDR3 sequences, about 6.5% of them appearing once. Sequencing was done on a sample of PBMCs or a T cell subset sorted from them (not recorded which). These receptors all come from an adult woman who had mild COVID-19 (a few samples of this study predate the infection). Cell type and time point are not known.

The table lists this clonotype with many counts. The V and J genes are TRBV7-2 and TRBJ2-1; D call uncertain. Trimming cost V 5 bases and J 6 bases, with 8 bases left between them. The length of the CDR3 is 12 residues. Germline assignment: CDR1 SGHTA and CDR2 FQGNSA. This CDR3 is CASSLMGNEQFF. The CDR3 nucleotides read TGTGCCAGCAGCCTGATGGGCAATGAGCAGTTCTTC.

This clonotype was picked up a small number of times. The rearrangement uses TRBV9 and TRBJ2-3; TRBD2 is a possible D gene (5 bases). The CDR3 loop spans 17 amino acids. The germline CDR1 and CDR2 sequences are SGDLS and YYNGEE. Trimming removed 4 bases at V and 5 bases at J, with 23 bases between. Here the CDR3 DNA reads TGTGCCAGCAGCCCCAGTAGTAGCGTCGTTCCCGGAGATACGCAGTATTTT. As protein: CASSPSSSVVPGDTQYF. Based on the CDR3 plus reference TRBV9 and TRBJ2-3, the full variable domain is DSGVTQTPKHLITATGQRVTLRCSPRSGDLSVYWYQQSLDQGLQFLIQYYNGEERAKGNILERFSAQQFPDLHSELNLSSLELGDSALYFCASSPSSSVVPGDTQYFGPGTRLTVL.

The J gene is TRBJ2-1, the V gene TRBV12-3 or TRBV12-4, with 10 nucleotides matching TRBD2. Losses at the gene ends were 3 bases for V and 5 bases for J; bases not matched to a gene: 13. This CDR3 contains 18 residues. CDR3 DNA sequence: TGTGCCAGCAGTTTTGGACAGGGCCTACTAGCGGGAAACAATGAGCAGTTCTTC. It codes for CASSFGQGLLAGNNEQFF.

This clonotype was seen ten or more times. The chain uses TRBV5-8 and TRBJ2-6; no clear D gene. CDR3 length: 14 residues. V lost 4 bases to trimming and J lost 4 bases, with 9 bases between them. The germline V gene has CDR1 SGHTS and CDR2 YDEGEE. DNA of the CDR3: TGTGCCAGCAGCGTGTTAACCGGGGCCAACGTCCTGACTTTC. Translation: CASSVLTGANVLTF.

This clonotype was seen ten or more times. V and J are TRBV6-6 and TRBJ2-5; the match to TRBD1 covers 7 bases. Germline CDR1 MNHNY, CDR2 SVGAGI (reference sequence). The CDR3 loop spans 14 amino acids. Trimming at V came to 0 bases and at J to 5 bases, leaving 3 bases not matched to a gene. In DNA, the CDR3 is TGTGCCAGCAGTTACTCACAGGGGTGGGAGACCCAGTACTTC. Its protein is CASSYSQGWETQYF.

This chain joins TRBV12-3 or TRBV12-4 and TRBJ2-7; the D gene is possibly TRBD1 (5 bases). The CDR3 is made up of 15 amino acids. V was pared by 1 base and J by 2 bases, with 12 bases between. The CDR3 nucleotides read TGTGCCAGCAGTTTAGTAGGACAAGGCACCTACGAGCAGTACTTC. Residues: CASSLVGQGTYEQYF.